This is a list of T cell receptor beta chains from one sample in a study of monozygotic twins with inflammatory bowel disease. From its re-call of the 5' RACE reads, TCRdb lists each CDR3 protein once, without DNA. The sample's table shows about 160,000 distinct CDR3 sequences. Material for sequencing was blood. The receptors stem from a human donor with ulcerative colitis or Crohn's disease, or a healthy co-twin of an affected twin (not recorded which). Each CDR3 is given with its conserved first and last residue. The order of the fields is J gene, V gene, CDR3 protein.

TRBJ1-1	TRBV29-1	CSVELGPRRLAFF
TRBJ2-1	TRBV5-1	CASSLASGIGRYNEQFF
TRBJ2-1	TRBV12-5	CASGFLHAAGVFNEQFF
TRBJ2-1	TRBV14	CASSPARGYPSYNEQFF
TRBJ2-6	TRBV6-4	CASSKTGSSGANVLTF
TRBJ2-7	TRBV19	CASSIGTVAYEQYF
TRBJ2-2	TRBV11-3	CASSLLAGEAGELFF
TRBJ2-2	TRBV5-6	CASSRGLENTGELFF
TRBJ2-1	TRBV5-1	CASTKLVAGPSYNEQFF
TRBJ1-6	TRBV28	CASSVRGGIDSPLHF
TRBJ2-3	TRBV7-3	CASSLRLAGGSLYADTQYF
TRBJ2-5	TRBV6-5	CASSSAVETQYF
TRBJ2-1	TRBV6-2/TRBV6-3	CASSSRGGISYNEQFF
TRBJ2-7	TRBV25-1	CASSEKYEQYF
TRBJ2-7	TRBV5-1	CASSLDNQRFGEQYF